A single TCR beta chain is shown here with its context. Its antigen is not known. This entry is derived from a study of shared clonotypes between healthy human individuals. Study conclusions and caveats: Non-shared clonotypes had lower generation probabilities than clonotypes shared by all four sorted-subset donors.

Positive CCR7 selection of CD45RO-negative cells yielded the naive CD8 cells, and terminally differentiated effector memory CD45RA+ cells were excluded. Sequenced by immunoSEQ multiplex PCR; TCRdb stores in-frame clones only, minus some. Of 1.5 million to 2.5 million clones in the sample, approximately 94% were seen once. Germline V gene lookup returns CDR1 GTSNPN and CDR2 SVGIG (reference sequence). This CDR3 region has 13 residues. Trimming cost V 3 bases and J 5 bases; bases outside gene matches: 6. The source of this sequence is a man aged 18 to 30 in good health. This chain joins TRBV30 and TRBJ2-5; 7 nucleotides line up with TRBD1. The sequencing input was naive CD8+ T cells sorted from blood. The CDR3 sequence is CAWRQGLWETQYF. CDR3 nucleotide sequence: TGTGCCTGGAGACAGGGGCTTTGGGAGACCCAGTACTTC.